The clone carrying this T cell receptor beta chain came up many times. Its specificity is not known. The data are from a study of T cell repertoires in cytomegalovirus infection. Study overall: Selection of CMV epitopes for the study included recently identified HLA-C-restricted and well-studied HLA-B-restricted ones. CMV infection and matching HLA type were both indicated by public TCR beta signatures.

Germline values: CDR1 SGHVS, CDR2 FQNEAQ. The CDR3 is made up of 15 amino acids. The V end was cut by 1 base, the J end by 6 bases, with 16 bases between. MiXCR, applied by TCRdb to the reads, yields one record per CDR3 protein. Among about 740,000 distinct CDR3 sequences, around 30% were seen once, and the ten largest hold about 20%. Study-wide points: Cumulative frequency of public TCR beta families picked out carriers of CMV plus the relevant HLA.

The clonotype comes from a human donor in good health (CMV status not recorded). Some clones in this sample may be carry-over from other donors' samples. The V call is TRBV7-8, the J call TRBJ2-7; unclear D gene. The material sequenced was cultured PBMCs, taken from culture after CMV antigen stimulation. The CDR3 is CASSLVDIIVSEQYF. CDR3 sequence (DNA): TGTGCCAGCAGCTTAGTCGATATTATTGTCTCCGAGCAGTACTTC. Filled out from reference TRBV7-8 and TRBJ2-7, the complete variable domain reads GAGVSQSPRYKVAKRGQDVALRCDPISGHVSLFWYQQALGQGPEFLTYFQNEAQLDKSGLPSDRFFAERPEGSVSTLKIQRTQQEDSAVYLCASSLVDIIVSEQYFGPGTRLTVT.